This T cell receptor beta chain stems from a study of radiation and T cells in renal cell carcinoma. Study-wide background: Nephrectomy followed 15 Gy stereotactic body radiation by 4 weeks.

TCRdb's table, derived via immunoSEQ multiplex PCR, lists solely in-frame clones and lacks some. The table shows approximately 94,000 clones, with 65% to 85% occurring only once. General study points: Without pretreatment biopsies, baseline tumor clonotype presence was undetermined. In blood, top tumor clones expanded by 2 weeks, shrinking by 4.

In regard to this clone: Antigen unknown.

This CDR3 has 16 residues. The V and J ends lost 4 bases and 4 bases respectively, with 18 bases between them. From germline, CDR1 is MGHRA and CDR2 YSYEKL. Time point indicated: baseline pretreatment blood. The treatment here: 15 Gy SBRT to primary tumor, nephrectomy 4 weeks later. The tumor was a clear cell renal cell carcinoma. The gene calls are TRBV4-1 and TRBJ2-3; TRBD1 or TRBD2 may be the D gene (6 bases each). This clonotype was sampled from a man aged 55 to 70 with renal cell carcinoma. The specimen was blood, collected from a patient whose treatment included radiotherapy and nephrectomy. DNA of the CDR3: TGCGCCAGCAGCCTAAGCCCCAACAGGGAGGCAGATACGCAGTATTTT. This gives the protein CASSLSPNREADTQYF.